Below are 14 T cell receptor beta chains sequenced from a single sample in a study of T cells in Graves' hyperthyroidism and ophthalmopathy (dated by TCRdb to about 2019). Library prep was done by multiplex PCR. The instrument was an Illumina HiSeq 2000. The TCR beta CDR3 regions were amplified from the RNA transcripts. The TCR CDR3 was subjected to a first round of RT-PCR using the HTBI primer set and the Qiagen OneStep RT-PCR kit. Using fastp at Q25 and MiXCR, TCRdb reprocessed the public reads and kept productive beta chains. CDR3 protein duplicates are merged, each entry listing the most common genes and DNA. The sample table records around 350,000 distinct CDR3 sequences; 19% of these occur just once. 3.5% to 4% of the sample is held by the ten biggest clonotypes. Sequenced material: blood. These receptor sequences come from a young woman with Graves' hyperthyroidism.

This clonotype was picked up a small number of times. This CDR3 reads CASSYYSGTGSETQYF. In DNA, the CDR3 is TGCGCCAGCAGCTACTACTCTGGGACAGGTTCGGAGACCCAGTACTTC. The gene calls are TRBV4-1 and TRBJ2-5, with 8 bases fitting TRBD1. V gave up 5 bases and J gave up 5 bases; unmatched junction bases: 13. In germline, CDR1 is MGHRA, CDR2 YSYEKL. CDR3 length: 16 amino acids.

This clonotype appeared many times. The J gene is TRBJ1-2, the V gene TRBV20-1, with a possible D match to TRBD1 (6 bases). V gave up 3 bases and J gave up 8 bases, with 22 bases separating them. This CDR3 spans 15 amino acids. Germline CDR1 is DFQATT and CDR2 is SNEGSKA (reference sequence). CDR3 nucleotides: TGCAGTGCTAGTCGCTCAGGGACAAACGGGGACGGCTACACCTTC. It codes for CSASRSGTNGDGYTF.

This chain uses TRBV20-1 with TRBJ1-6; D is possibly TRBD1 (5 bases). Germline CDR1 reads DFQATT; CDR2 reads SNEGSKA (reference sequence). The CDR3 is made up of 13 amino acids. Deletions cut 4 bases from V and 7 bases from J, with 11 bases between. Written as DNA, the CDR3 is TGCAGTGCTAATTCCGGGGGGAATTCACCCCTCCACTTT. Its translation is CSANSGGNSPLHF.

CDR3 residues: CASSPPGIPYEQYF. Here the CDR3 DNA reads TGTGCCAGCTCACCTCCAGGGATTCCTTACGAGCAGTACTTC. The chain uses TRBV18 and TRBJ2-7, with D perhaps matching TRBD1 (5 bases). Per the germline V gene, CDR1 is KGHSH and CDR2 is LQKENI. V lost 3 bases and J lost 4, with 13 bases in between. The CDR3 runs 14 residues.

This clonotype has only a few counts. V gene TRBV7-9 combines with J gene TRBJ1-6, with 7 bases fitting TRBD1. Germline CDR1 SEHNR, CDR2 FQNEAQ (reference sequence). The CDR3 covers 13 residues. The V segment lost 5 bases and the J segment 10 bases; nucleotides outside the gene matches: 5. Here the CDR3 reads CASSRQGSSPLHF. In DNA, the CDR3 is TGTGCCAGCAGCCGACAGGGATCCTCACCCCTCCACTTT.

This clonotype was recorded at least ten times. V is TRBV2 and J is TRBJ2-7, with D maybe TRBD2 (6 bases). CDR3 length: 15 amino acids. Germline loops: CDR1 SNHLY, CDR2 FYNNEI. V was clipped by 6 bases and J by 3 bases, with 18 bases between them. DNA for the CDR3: TGTGCCAGCAGCAGAGCCCTGGGGACTGACTACGAGCAGTACTTC. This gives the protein CASSRALGTDYEQYF.

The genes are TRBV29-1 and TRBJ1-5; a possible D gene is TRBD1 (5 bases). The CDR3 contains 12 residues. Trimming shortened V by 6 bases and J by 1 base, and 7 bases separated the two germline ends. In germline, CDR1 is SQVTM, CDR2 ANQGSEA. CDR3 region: CSVGGSNQPQHF. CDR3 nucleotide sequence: TGCAGCGTGGGGGGGAGCAATCAGCCCCAGCATTTT.

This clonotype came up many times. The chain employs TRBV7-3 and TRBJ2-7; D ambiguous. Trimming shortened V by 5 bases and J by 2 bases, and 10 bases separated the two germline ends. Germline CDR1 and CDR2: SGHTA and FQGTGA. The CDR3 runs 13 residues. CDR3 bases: TGTGCCAGCAGCCTCGACGTAGCCTACGAGCAGTACTTC. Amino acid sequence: CASSLDVAYEQYF.

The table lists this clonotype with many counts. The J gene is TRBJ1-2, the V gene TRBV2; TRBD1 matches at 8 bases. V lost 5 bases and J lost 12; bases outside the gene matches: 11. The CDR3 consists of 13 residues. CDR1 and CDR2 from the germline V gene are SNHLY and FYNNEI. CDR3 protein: CASSKPGTGGHTF. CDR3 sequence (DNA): TGTGCCAGCAGTAAACCCGGGACAGGCGGGCACACCTTC.

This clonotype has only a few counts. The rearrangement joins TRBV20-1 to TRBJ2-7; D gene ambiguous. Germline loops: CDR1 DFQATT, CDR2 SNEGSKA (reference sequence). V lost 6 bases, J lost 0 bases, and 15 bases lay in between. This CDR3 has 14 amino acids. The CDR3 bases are TGCAGTGCCTTAGTCCCCCCTATCTCCTACGAGCAGTACTTC. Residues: CSALVPPISYEQYF.

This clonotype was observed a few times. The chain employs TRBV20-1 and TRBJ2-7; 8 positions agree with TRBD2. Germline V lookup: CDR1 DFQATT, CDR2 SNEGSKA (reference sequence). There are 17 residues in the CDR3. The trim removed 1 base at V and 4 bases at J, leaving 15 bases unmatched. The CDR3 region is CSARGPPPAGVVYEQYF. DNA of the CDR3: TGCAGTGCTAGAGGCCCCCCCCCAGCGGGGGTTGTATACGAGCAGTACTTC.

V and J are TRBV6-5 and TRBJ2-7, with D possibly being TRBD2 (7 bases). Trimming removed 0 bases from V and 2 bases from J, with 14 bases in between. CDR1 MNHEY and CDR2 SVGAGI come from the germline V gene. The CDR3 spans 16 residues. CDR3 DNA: TGTGCCAGCAGTTACTCTCGAGGGGGGGAGACCTACGAGCAGTACTTC. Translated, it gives CASSYSRGGETYEQYF.

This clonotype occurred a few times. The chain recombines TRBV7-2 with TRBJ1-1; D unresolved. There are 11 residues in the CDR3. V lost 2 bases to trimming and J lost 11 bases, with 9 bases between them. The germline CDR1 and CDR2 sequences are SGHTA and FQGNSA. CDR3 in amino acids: CASSLYLWAFF. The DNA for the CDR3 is TGTGCCAGCAGCTTATATCTCTGGGCTTTCTTT.

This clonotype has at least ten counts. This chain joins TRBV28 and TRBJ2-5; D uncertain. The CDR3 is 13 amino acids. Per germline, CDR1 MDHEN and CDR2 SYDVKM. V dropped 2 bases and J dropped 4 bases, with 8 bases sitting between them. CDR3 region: CASSLISIETQYF. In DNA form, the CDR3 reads TGTGCCAGCAGTTTAATCAGCATAGAGACCCAGTACTTC.